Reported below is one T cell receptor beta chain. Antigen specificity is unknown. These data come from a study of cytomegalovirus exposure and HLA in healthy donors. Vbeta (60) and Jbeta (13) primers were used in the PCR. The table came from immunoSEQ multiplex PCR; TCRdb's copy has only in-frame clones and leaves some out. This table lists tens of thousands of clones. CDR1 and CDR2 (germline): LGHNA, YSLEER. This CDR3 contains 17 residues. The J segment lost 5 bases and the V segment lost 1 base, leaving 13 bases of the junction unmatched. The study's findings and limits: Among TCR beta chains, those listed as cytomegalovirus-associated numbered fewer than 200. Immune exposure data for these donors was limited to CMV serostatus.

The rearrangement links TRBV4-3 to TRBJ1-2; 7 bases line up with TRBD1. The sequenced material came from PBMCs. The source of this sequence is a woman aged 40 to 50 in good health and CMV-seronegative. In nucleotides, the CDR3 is TGCGCCAGCAGCCAAGTCGGGACAGACCGCTTAGGTTATGGCTACACCTTC. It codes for CASSQVGTDRLGYGYTF.